This T cell receptor (beta chain) derives from a study of blood T cell repertoires in COVID-19. About the research overall: Specimens from acute and convalescent COVID-19 originated in the United States, Italy and Spain. T cells, B-cell-depleted T cells, or PBMCs provided the cDNA or gDNA that served as material.

How the authors handled the data: Using reference gene primer amplification, nucleated cell counts were estimated. The table came from immunoSEQ multiplex PCR; TCRdb's copy has only in-frame clones and leaves some out. V, J and clone size were drawn from that table, and D and trimming were deduced from the DNA. The sample includes 120,000 or so clones, approximately 90% seen only once; the top ten take 1% to 1.5%. The sequencing input was peripheral blood. The clonotype originates from an elderly woman with acute or convalescent COVID-19.

The CDR3 DNA follows: TGTGCCAGCAGCGCCCACGTCCTAGCGGGAGGTTTCCACGAGCAGTACTTC. Encoded protein: CASSAHVLAGGFHEQYF. The chain uses TRBV9 and TRBJ2-7, with 11 bases matching TRBD2. With 3 bases clipped from V and 5 bases from J, the junction kept 13 bases outside the gene matches. The length of the CDR3 is 17 residues. CDR1 is SGDLS and CDR2 is YYNGEE in the germline V gene.